Presented here are 29 T cell receptor beta chains from one specimen sequenced in a study of blood T cell repertoires in COVID-19 (dated by TCRdb to 2020 to 2021). The library was produced with the immunoSEQ multiplex PCR assay. TCRdb holds this immuneACCESS table with in-frame rearrangements only. Some clones are missing; in checked studies, unresolved V genes explain under half, and the rest has no known cause. The sample data list about 250,000 clones, and around four fifths of these were observed just once. The ten largest clones add up to approximately 6.3% of the sample. Input material: peripheral blood. Receptors were obtained from a woman aged 55-70 years with active or convalescent COVID-19.

The V gene is TRBV6-5, the J gene TRBJ1-2; D gene uncertain. Germline values: CDR1 MNHEY, CDR2 SVGAGI. The CDR3 extends over 14 amino acids. Trimming cost V 4 bases and J 5 bases, with 14 bases left between them. The DNA of the CDR3 is TGTGCCAGCAGTTTAGGCCGGGCGGGGTATGGCTACACCTTC. Residues: CASSLGRAGYGYTF.

The J gene is TRBJ2-3, the V gene TRBV4-1; no firm D call. The V end was cut by 4 bases, the J end by 4 bases, with 18 bases between. The CDR3 length is 16 residues. Germline V gene sequence: CDR1 MGHRA, CDR2 YSYEKL. CDR3 nucleotide sequence: TGCGCCAGCAGCCTAAGAGGCACTGGAGATTCAGATACGCAGTATTTT. It translates to CASSLRGTGDSDTQYF.

The V gene is TRBV13, the J gene TRBJ2-1, with TRBD2 matching 8 bases. The CDR3 spans 16 residues. The V and J ends lost 4 bases and 3 bases, in that order; junction bases with no gene match: 8. In germline, CDR1 is PRHDT, CDR2 FYEKMQ (reference sequence). CDR3 sequence (DNA): TGTGCCAGCAGCTGGGCCGGGGGGGCCTTCTACAATGAGCAGTTCTTC. This sequence encodes CASSWAGGAFYNEQFF.

This sequence joins TRBV6-5 and TRBJ1-1; TRBD1 might be the D (5 bases). CDR3 length: 13 amino acids. Germline V gene sequence: CDR1 MNHEY, CDR2 SVGAGI. Trimming removed 5 bases at V and 7 bases at J, with 14 bases between. In DNA form, the CDR3 reads TGTGCCAGCAGTAAGGGGAAGGGTTTTGAAGCTTTCTTT. As protein: CASSKGKGFEAFF.

The chain links TRBV5-1 to TRBJ2-2; 10 nucleotides agree with TRBD2. V trimming: 4 bases; J trimming: 4 bases; junction bases outside the gene matches: 4. This CDR3 spans 15 amino acids. Germline CDR1 SGHRS, CDR2 YFSETQ. CDR3 nucleotides: TGCGCCAGCAGCGGGGGACTAGCGAGCACCGGGGAGCTGTTTTTT. This sequence encodes CASSGGLASTGELFF. Looking up the rest from reference TRBV5-1 and TRBJ2-2 gives the full variable domain: KAGVTQTPRYLIKTRGQQVTLSCSPISGHRSVSWYQQTPGQGLQFLFEYFSETQRNKGNFPGRFSGRQFSNSRSEMNVSTLELGDSALYLCASSGGLASTGELFFGEGSRLTVL.

The rearrangement uses TRBV7-6 and TRBJ2-5, with a possible D match to TRBD2 (6 bases). V lost 0 bases, J lost 1 base, and 9 bases lay in between. The CDR3 spans 15 residues. CDR1 and CDR2 (germline): SGHVS, FNYEAQ. The CDR3 spells CASSLAMRGQETQYF. The CDR3 DNA reads TGTGCCAGCAGCTTAGCTATGCGGGGCCAAGAGACCCAGTACTTC.

This chain links TRBV15 with TRBJ2-1; 8 bases match TRBD2. Germline CDR1 LNHNV, CDR2 YYDKDF (reference sequence). V lost 0 bases and J lost 5; bases outside the gene matches: 15. This CDR3 is 19 amino acids long. CDR3 coding DNA: TGTGCCACCAGCAGAGATTTAAGTAAGAAACTAGCGGTCGACAATGAGCAGTTCTTC. Translating gives CATSRDLSKKLAVDNEQFF.

V usage is TRBV4-1 and J usage is TRBJ2-7, with a possible D match to TRBD2 (7 bases). V was trimmed by 1 base and J by 7 bases, leaving 17 bases between them. Germline CDR1 and CDR2: MGHRA and YSYEKL. The CDR3 consists of 15 residues. The DNA for the CDR3 is TGCGCCAGCAGCCAAGGGGGGGGCGGTCCTAAGGAGCAGTACTTC. This encodes CASSQGGGGPKEQYF.

This chain connects TRBV2 to TRBJ2-7, with TRBD1 identical over 7 bases. Germline trimming cut 10 bases from V and 0 bases from J; bases unmatched to any gene: 6. This CDR3 contains 13 residues. Germline assignment: CDR1 SNHLY and CDR2 FYNNEI. The CDR3 DNA reads as TGTGCCAACCGGGACAGACGCTCCTACGAGCAGTACTTC. Its protein product is CANRDRRSYEQYF.

This chain uses TRBV27 with TRBJ2-2; 9 positions agree with TRBD2. J was trimmed by 2 bases and V by 7 bases; bases with no gene match: 2. CDR1 is MNHEY, CDR2 SMNVEV, per germline (reference sequence). CDR3 length: 14 amino acids. CDR3 sequence (DNA): TGTGCCAGCATAGCGGGAGCCAACACCGGGGAGCTGTTTTTT. Protein sequence: CASIAGANTGELFF.

V and J are TRBV28 and TRBJ1-4; no definite D call. This CDR3 comprises 11 residues. The germline gives CDR1 MDHEN, CDR2 SYDVKM. V dropped 10 bases and J dropped 5 bases, with 8 bases sitting between them. This CDR3 reads CATTLNEKLFF. In DNA, the CDR3 is TGTGCCACTACACTAAATGAAAAACTGTTTTTT.

This clone was counted a few times. The J gene is TRBJ2-7, the V gene TRBV24-1; TRBD2 aligns across 7 bases. Germline V lookup: CDR1 KGHDR, CDR2 SFDVKD. The CDR3 contains 16 residues. Unmatched junction bases numbered 12, after V lost 7 bases and J lost 1 base. CDR3 nucleotides: TGTGCCACCAGCCCGAAGGGAGGGCCGGTTTCCTACGAGCAGTACTTC. Encoded protein: CATSPKGGPVSYEQYF.

The chain couples TRBV5-1 to TRBJ2-3, with 7 bases matching TRBD1. V gave up 4 bases and J gave up 2 bases; unmatched junction bases: 7. The germline V gene has CDR1 SGHRS and CDR2 YFSETQ. The CDR3 consists of 15 residues. CDR3 nucleotides: TGCGCCAGCAGCCGGACAGGCCAGCTCACAGATACGCAGTATTTT. It translates to CASSRTGQLTDTQYF.

J is TRBJ2-1 and V is TRBV21-1; no DNA check was done on the table's D call, TRBD2. TRBV21-1 is a listed pseudogene. CDR3 size: 18 residues. In DNA, the CDR3 is TGTGCCAGCAGTCGGAGCGGTTGGCCCGGTGGCTCCTACAATGAGCAGTTCTTC. Translated, it gives CASSRSGWPGGSYNEQFF.

The rearrangement joins TRBV5-8 to TRBJ1-5, with TRBD1 matching over 8 bases. Germline CDR1 SGHTS, CDR2 YDEGEE. This CDR3 has 16 amino acids. V lost 4 bases, J lost 7 bases, and 13 bases stayed unmatched. DNA of the CDR3: TGTGCCAGCAGCAGAATATTGGACAGGGCCGGACAGCCCCAGCATTTT. It translates to CASSRILDRAGQPQHF.

The V call is TRBV3-1 (or the pseudogene TRBV3-2), the J call TRBJ1-2; 7 bases fit TRBD1. This CDR3 has 17 residues. With 0 bases clipped from V and 4 bases from J, the junction kept 11 bases outside the gene matches. Germline CDR1 and CDR2: LGHDT and YNNKEL (reference sequence). The CDR3 DNA is TGTGCCAGCAGCCAAGAGCGGACAGGAATAAGTTTCTATGGCTACACCTTC. This encodes CASSQERTGISFYGYTF.

The rearrangement links TRBV23-1 to TRBJ2-7; D is perhaps TRBD2 (6 bases). TRBV23-1 falls under the ORF class, with uncertain function. Trimming left V 0 bases short and J 5 bases short, with 11 bases between. The CDR3 consists of 14 residues. The CDR3 here is CASSQSPGEDEQYV. CDR3 nucleotide sequence: TGCGCCAGCAGTCAATCGCCGGGGGAGGACGAGCAGTACGTC.

This clone came up a few times. V and J are TRBV11-3 and TRBJ1-6; possibly TRBD1 for D (5 bases). The length of the CDR3 is 16 residues. Germline V gene lookup returns CDR1 SGHNT and CDR2 YENEEA. V was shortened by 6 bases and J by 7 bases, with 19 bases between the two germline ends. The CDR3 sequence is CASSPRFGGANSPLHF. The CDR3 DNA follows: TGTGCCAGCAGTCCTCGTTTTGGAGGGGCAAATTCACCCCTCCACTTT.

This clone was seen just once. The chain recombines TRBV20-1 with TRBJ2-7, with D perhaps matching TRBD1 (6 bases). V was shortened by 3 bases and J by 5 bases, with 17 bases between the two germline ends. Germline CDR1 and CDR2: DFQATT and SNEGSKA (reference sequence). The CDR3 covers 14 residues. In DNA form, the CDR3 reads TGCAGTGCTAGTCGGGCAGGGGCGTTGGACGAGCAGTACTTC. Translating it yields CSASRAGALDEQYF.

This sequence joins TRBV6-5 and TRBJ2-5; a possible D gene is TRBD1 (5 bases). Germline assignment: CDR1 MNHEY and CDR2 SVGAGI. V lost 10 bases, J lost 3 bases, and 12 bases lay in between. The CDR3 runs to 12 residues. The CDR3 loop reads CATGRAKETQYF. CDR3 in DNA: TGTGCCACAGGCAGGGCAAAAGAGACCCAGTACTTC.

This clone was detected once. The rearrangement joins TRBV3-1 (or the pseudogene TRBV3-2) to TRBJ1-5, with 7 positions matching TRBD1. V lost 5 bases to trimming and J lost 2 bases; unmatched junction nucleotides: 3. The germline CDR1 and CDR2 sequences are LGHDT and YNNKEL (reference sequence). The CDR3 runs 14 residues. In DNA form, the CDR3 reads TGTGCCAGCAGCTACGGACAGGGCAATCAGCCCCAGCATTTT. This sequence encodes CASSYGQGNQPQHF.

The chain links TRBV27 to TRBJ2-3, with 7 bases fitting TRBD2. V lost 2 bases and J lost 1; bases outside the gene matches: 9. From germline, CDR1 is MNHEY and CDR2 SMNVEV (reference sequence). The CDR3 consists of 17 residues. CDR3 sequence (DNA): TGTGCCAGCAGTTTACTCCCGACTAGCCGGGGCACAGATACGCAGTATTTT. Its protein is CASSLLPTSRGTDTQYF.

The rearrangement uses TRBV6-1 and TRBJ1-2, with 8 nucleotides matching TRBD1. Germline V gives CDR1 MNHNS, CDR2 SASEGT. The CDR3 sequence is 16 residues long. V shed 3 bases and J 5 bases; nucleotides not matched to a gene: 11. This CDR3 reads CASSEGTGMGRYGYTF. The DNA for the CDR3 is TGTGCCAGCAGTGAGGGGACAGGTATGGGTCGGTATGGCTACACCTTC.

The genes are TRBV18 and TRBJ1-2, with 7 bases identical to TRBD1. J was trimmed by 1 base and V by 3 bases; bases with no gene match: 5. This CDR3 contains 15 residues. Germline V gene lookup returns CDR1 KGHSH and CDR2 LQKENI. This chain's CDR3 is CASSPGGTDNYGYTF. The CDR3 DNA reads TGTGCCAGCTCACCGGGCGGGACAGATAACTATGGCTACACCTTC.

CDR3 bases: TGTGCCAGCAGCTTAGGCGGGGGGGTCGGCTACACCTTC. Translated: CASSLGGGVGYTF. J is TRBJ1-2 and V is TRBV7-2, with a tentative D call TRBD1 (5 bases). CDR1 and CDR2 (germline): SGHTA, FQGNSA. Trimming took off 1 base at V and 8 bases at J, with 11 bases between the two ends. This CDR3 has 13 residues.

The rearrangement uses TRBV5-6 and TRBJ2-3; 8 nucleotides match TRBD2. Germline values: CDR1 SGHDT, CDR2 YYEEEE. Trimming removed 3 bases from V and 2 bases from J; junction bases left unmatched: 14. This CDR3 has 18 amino acids. The CDR3 DNA reads as TGTGCCAGCAGCTCCCCGTTCGGTAGCGGGACTCTCACAGATACGCAGTATTTT. This gives the protein CASSSPFGSGTLTDTQYF.

This chain connects TRBV4-1 to TRBJ2-3; 10 positions match TRBD2. CDR3 length: 17 residues. V shed 3 bases, J shed 5 bases, and the junction held 11 bases outside the gene matches. Germline V CDR1 and CDR2: MGHRA, YSYEKL. The CDR3 is CASSQPTSGISGDTQYF. As DNA, the CDR3 is TGCGCCAGCAGCCAGCCAACTAGCGGGATTTCGGGAGATACGCAGTATTTT.

The chain is built from TRBV7-2 and TRBJ2-5, with a tentative D call TRBD2 (5 bases). Trimming pared 4 bases from V and 5 bases from J, leaving 17 bases between. CDR1 and CDR2 (germline): SGHTA, FQGNSA. The CDR3 loop spans 15 amino acids. The CDR3 region has the DNA TGTGCCAGCAGCTCCTTTCCCGGACGAGGGGAGACCCAGTACTTC. This gives the protein CASSSFPGRGETQYF.

This clone was seen once. The rearrangement links TRBV18 to TRBJ2-1; possibly TRBD2 for D (5 bases). Trimming shortened V by 3 bases and J by 3 bases, and 9 bases separated the two germline ends. This CDR3 region has 14 residues. Germline CDR1 and CDR2: KGHSH and LQKENI. This CDR3 reads CASSPQRDYNEQFF. Here the CDR3 DNA reads TGTGCCAGCTCACCTCAGAGGGACTACAATGAGCAGTTCTTC.